Listed below are T cell receptor beta chains from one sample, sequenced in a study of tumor-infiltrating lymphocytes in primary liver carcinoma. Via MiXCR, TCRdb re-called the multiplex PCR reads, giving one row per CDR3 protein. The table lists around 70,000 distinct CDR3 sequences, about 72% of them singletons. The sample was liver tumor tissue from sampling region 4. The receptors were gathered from a man aged 40-49 years with primary liver carcinoma and hepatitis B virus infection. CDR3s include the opening cysteine and the closing phenylalanine or tryptophan. D genes are given only for firm matches. Expanded clones get a size class; other rows say once, few or many, or leave the size out.

D gene	clone size	V gene	J gene	CDR3 length	CDR3 DNA	CDR3 protein
-	-	TRBV6-1	TRBJ2-1	12	TGTGCCAGCAGTGAAGTGGGCGTCTGCGTGTTCTTC	CASSEVGVCVFF
-	many	TRBV7-9	TRBJ2-7	14	TGTGCCAGCAGACATGGGGGGGGCGCCTACGAGCAGTACTTC	CASRHGGGAYEQYF
TRBD2	-	TRBV19	TRBJ2-7	15	TGTACCAGTAAACGGACTAGCTTGAGGGACTACGAGCAGTACTTC	CTSKRTSLRDYEQYF
-	few	TRBV19	TRBJ2-7	15	TGTGCCAGTAGTAGTCGAGCGCCGAGCTCCTACGAGCAGTACTTC	CASSSRAPSSYEQYF
-	many	TRBV14	TRBJ1-4	14	TGTGCCAGCAGCATAACAGGCGGGAATGAAAAACTGTTTTTT	CASSITGGNEKLFF
TRBD1	few	TRBV12-5	TRBJ1-1	12	TGTGCAAATGGTTTGGGACAGGGAAAAGCTTTCTTT	CANGLGQGKAFF
-	-	TRBV11-2	TRBJ1-3	13	TGTGCCTCAGCCCAGGGACCTAGAAACACTATATATTTT	CASAQGPRNTIYF
TRBD2	once	TRBV11-2	TRBJ2-1	16	TGTGCCGGCAGCCGCCTACCGGGAGGTGGGTTCAATGAGCAGTTCTTT	CAGSRLPGGGFNEQFF
-	-	TRBV11-2	TRBJ2-3	19	TGTGCCATCAGGACTCCTCGAGGCAGGAGACCTACTAGCACAGATACTCAGTATTTT	CAIRTPRGRRPTSTDTQYF
-	-	TRBV11-2	TRBJ2-6	19	TGTACCGGCAGCTTCCATATCGGACTAACGGGGACTGGTGCCAACGTCCTGACTTTC	CTGSFHIGLTGTGANVLTF
-	-	TRBV11-2	TRBJ2-1	15	TGCGCCACCGGGCAAGACCAGCAATCCTACAATGTGCAGTTCTTC	CATGQDQQSYNVQFF
TRBD1	-	TRBV11-2	TRBJ2-2	17	TGTGCCTGCAGGTTTGGTCGGGACAGGGTCGGCACCGGGGAGCTGTTTTTT	CACRFGRDRVGTGELFF
TRBD2	-	TRBV29-1	TRBJ2-7	18	TGTAGCGTTGAAAGTCGCGGGAGAATTACCGGCGTGGAGGGCGAGCAGTACTTC	CSVESRGRITGVEGEQYF
-	-	TRBV11-2	TRBJ2-1	11	TGTGCCAGCCCGGAGTACAATGAGCAGTTCTTC	CASPEYNEQFF
TRBD1	many	TRBV10-3	TRBJ1-2	14	TGTGCCATCAGTGAAGACAGGGGGGCGGATGGCTACACCTTC	CAISEDRGADGYTF
-	-	TRBV7-9	TRBJ2-7	13	TGTGCCAGCAGCTTACAGGTTTCGCACGTGCAGAACTTC	CASSLQVSHVQNF
TRBD1	-	TRBV6-5	TRBJ2-6	18	TGTGCTAGCAGTCTTTGGACAGGGATGAAAGCTGGGGCCATCGTCCTGACCTTC	CASSLWTGMKAGAIVLTF
TRBD2	many	TRBV5-4	TRBJ2-5	15	TGTGCCAGCAGCTCGAGACTAGCGGGAGAAGAGACCCAGTACTTC	CASSSRLAGEETQYF
-	-	TRBV12-3/TRBV12-4	TRBJ1-2	14	TGTATCAGCAGGTCTACATGGAAACAGGGAGGCTACACCTTC	CISRSTWKQGGYTF
-	-	TRBV5-4	TRBJ2-3	16	TGTGCCAGCAGCTTGGACGAGGCGGAGAGGCCAGATACTCAGTATTTT	CASSLDEAERPDTQYF
-	-	TRBV29-1	TRBJ1-2	13	TGCAGTTCGGCGGGGGTTCTAAACTGTGGCTACATCTTC	CSSAGVLNCGYIF
-	-	TRBV5-1	TRBJ1-5	14	TGCGCCAGCAGCTGTGGGGACGGGGGTCACCCCCAGCATTTT	CASSCGDGGHPQHF
-	-	TRBV29-1	TRBJ1-1	14	TGTAGCGTTGGAGATCGACGGTCGAACACTGAAGCTTTCTTT	CSVGDRRSNTEAFF
-	-	TRBV6-5	TRBJ1-1	13	TGTGCCAGCAGTTACTGGGAGAACATTGAAGCCTTCTTT	CASSYWENIEAFF
TRBD2	once	TRBV14	TRBJ2-3	15	TGTGCTAGCAGCCAAGGGACTAGCGGGATAGATATGCAGTATTTT	CASSQGTSGIDMQYF
-	-	TRBV6-6	TRBJ1-1	13	TGTGCCAGCAGTTACGGGGGGATCACTGAAGCTTTCTTT	CASSYGGITEAFF
-	once	TRBV6-5	TRBJ1-1	15	TGTGCCAACAGTCCTATGACAAGCCAAGAGCGGGAAGCTTTCTTT	CANSPMTSQEREAFF
-	-	TRBV11-2	TRBJ2-3	14	TGTGCCAGCAGCTTAGCGAGGGGATTATATATGCAGTATTTT	CASSLARGLYMQYF
-	-	TRBV30	TRBJ2-4	13	TGTGCCTGGAGTATCAATATAGAAAACATACAGTACTTC	CAWSINIENIQYF
-	-	TRBV4-1	TRBJ2-7	14	TGCGCCAGCAGCCCCCTTGGGAATGGCTACGAGCAGTACTTC	CASSPLGNGYEQYF
TRBD2	many	TRBV6-2/TRBV6-3	TRBJ2-5	13	TGTGCCAGCGCCGATGGGCGGGGGGAGACCCAGTACTTC	CASADGRGETQYF
-	-	TRBV6-6	TRBJ1-5	14	TGTGCCAGCAGTTACGACAGGAAGGATCAGCCCCAACATTTT	CASSYDRKDQPQHF
TRBD1	-	TRBV11-2	TRBJ1-5	15	TGTGCCAGCCAAAGCATTAATCAGGGGGGCCAGCCCCAGCATTTT	CASQSINQGGQPQHF
-	-	TRBV11-2	TRBJ1-5	14	TGTGTCAACAGCACCGGACGGTTTCCCGAGCCCCGGTATTTT	CVNSTGRFPEPRYF
-	few	TRBV11-2	TRBJ2-5	16	TGTGCCAGCAGCTCCCGGGACTCGGGCCACCAAGTGACCCAGTACTTC	CASSSRDSGHQVTQYF
TRBD2	few	TRBV7-9	TRBJ2-2	17	TGTGCCAGCAGCCGCGACTTCCGAGCGGGAAGGCCGGAGGAGCTGTTTTTT	CASSRDFRAGRPEELFF
-	-	TRBV4-1	TRBJ1-2	18	TGCCCCAGCAGTCAAGATTGGATCCGGGTCACCACTAACTACGGCTACACCTTC	CPSSQDWIRVTTNYGYTF
-	-	TRBV9	TRBJ2-5	12	TGTGCCAGCAGCCCTGACAGTAGGACCCAGTACTTC	CASSPDSRTQYF
-	-	TRBV6-2/TRBV6-3	TRBJ2-2	13	TGTGCCGGGGGCGGGCCACAAGCCAGGGAGCTGTTTTTT	CAGGGPQARELFF
TRBD1	many	TRBV5-1	TRBJ2-3	16	TGCGCCAGCAGCTTTCTAGGGACAGGGATCCCAGATACGCAGTATTTT	CASSFLGTGIPDTQYF
TRBD2	once	TRBV6-1	TRBJ2-3	18	TGTACTAGCAGTGAGGGGATTGCGGGAGGGACACCCACAGATACGCAGTATTTT	CTSSEGIAGGTPTDTQYF
TRBD2	-	TRBV11-2	TRBJ2-1	16	TGTGCTAGTAGCTCGCGCACCAGCGGGAGGATCTATGAGCAGTTCTTC	CASSSRTSGRIYEQFF
-	-	TRBV14	TRBJ2-5	13	TGTGCCAGCAGCCTGAACAGCCAAGAGGCCCAGTACTTC	CASSLNSQEAQYF
-	-	TRBV13	TRBJ1-4	13	TGTGCCAGCAGCTTAAGGAGCGCGGAAAAACCGTTCTTT	CASSLRSAEKPFF
TRBD1	many	TRBV29-1	TRBJ2-1	13	TGCAGCGTGGTGACAGGGGCCTCTAATGAGCAGTTCTTC	CSVVTGASNEQFF
-	-	TRBV14	TRBJ2-3	18	TGTGTCAGCTGCCAAGACATATACGGCCTCGGGGGCACAGATACGCAGTATTTT	CVSCQDIYGLGGTDTQYF
-	-	TRBV12-3/TRBV12-4	TRBJ2-1	14	TGTGTCAGCAGTTTACGACGGGACTCAGATGAGCAGTTCTTC	CVSSLRRDSDEQFF
-	-	TRBV12-5	TRBJ2-1	12	TGTGCTAGTGGCGCGGGCGGCAATGAGCAGTTCTTC	CASGAGGNEQFF
-	-	TRBV5-1	TRBJ2-3	16	TGCGCCAGCAGCTTTCTCCACAGTTCTAGCACAGATACGCAGTATTTT	CASSFLHSSSTDTQYF
-	many	TRBV5-6	TRBJ1-1	16	TGTGCCAGCAGCTTGGCCTTCGGACAGATTAACACTGAAGCTTTCTTT	CASSLAFGQINTEAFF
TRBD1	many	TRBV30	TRBJ1-3	15	TGTGCCGCCGGACAGGGGCTTTCCTCTGGAAACACCATATATTTT	CAAGQGLSSGNTIYF
-	-	TRBV20-1	TRBJ2-2	12	TGCAGTGCTAGAGGGTGGGACGGGGAGCTGTTTTTT	CSARGWDGELFF
TRBD1	-	TRBV6-5	TRBJ1-1	17	TGTGGCAGCAGTTGCGACGGGACAGGGGTAGCCTCCACTGAAGCTTTCTTT	CGSSCDGTGVASTEAFF
-	once	TRBV11-2	TRBJ2-3	15	TGTCCCAGCAGCCCATTAGAGGCTAGCACAAATACGCAGTATTTT	CPSSPLEASTNTQYF
-	-	TRBV5-1	TRBJ2-7	14	TGCGCCAGCAACTTATCGACCCCTACGTACGAGCAGTACTTC	CASNLSTPTYEQYF
-	-	TRBV11-2	TRBJ2-6	16	TGTGACAGCAGCTTATCACGGGGAAGGGGGGCCAGCGTCCTGACTTTC	CDSSLSRGRGASVLTF
TRBD2	few	TRBV6-1	TRBJ2-4	15	TGTACCAGCAGACTGACCGGGGGGGCCAAAAACATTCAGTACTTC	CTSRLTGGAKNIQYF